This paragraph covers one T cell receptor (beta chain) sequence. Its antigen is not identified. The data originate from a study of CXCR3-negative and CXCR3-positive naive CD8 T cells. Study findings and constraints: Memory CD8+ cells had much lower diversity, and both naive subsets had comparably high diversity. TRB CDR3s were more hydrophobic in CXCR3-positive than in CXCR3-negative naive cells. Both naive subsets, CXCR3-negative and CXCR3-positive, displayed similar TRBV-TRBJ usage, unlike memory cells. No difference in surface CD5 was seen between naive subsets, and TCR strength was inferred from TRB CDR3 properties.

The germline gives CDR1 ENHRY, CDR2 SYGVKD. The CDR3 has 17 residues. cDNA libraries for TRB were generated by 5' RACE incorporating UMI labels. For each CDR3 protein, TCRdb gives one entry from its re-call of the 5' RACE reads, without DNA. Recorded for this sample: about 98,000 distinct CDR3 sequences. Using triplicate sorts, 250,000 to 350,000 cells were collected each time from every CD8+ T cell subset. The receptor was derived from a human donor in good health. Some clones in this sample may be carry-over from other donors' samples. The V call is TRBV10-3, the J call TRBJ2-1; TCRdb gives TRBD2 as the D gene, but with no DNA this cannot be confirmed. The specimen sequenced was naive CXCR3+ CD8+ T cells from blood. Specified subset: CD45RO-CCR7+CD27+CD95- naive CD8+ T cells expressing CXCR3 (TNR3+). The CDR3 loop reads CAIERAVVGASYNEQFF.